These T cell receptor beta chains were read from a single sample in a study of T cells in Graves' hyperthyroidism and ophthalmopathy. Via MiXCR, TCRdb re-called the multiplex PCR reads, giving one row per CDR3 protein. Among a few hundred thousand distinct CDR3 sequences, approximately 15% were seen once, and the ten largest hold 30% to 35%. Sequencing was performed on blood. The receptors were sampled from a woman aged 30 to 39 with Graves' hyperthyroidism. The CDR3 runs from the conserved cysteine through the conserved F or W. Fields, in order: clone size, D gene, J gene, V gene, CDR3 protein, CDR3 DNA. The D gene is left open where the match is weak. Clone size, where shown, is once, few, many, or a class for clones that have expanded.

clone_size: NA; d_call: NA; j_call: TRBJ1-3; v_call: TRBV27; cdr3_aa: CASFSGNTIYF; cdr3_nt: TGTGCCAGCTTCTCTGGAAACACCATATATTTT
clone_size: NA; d_call: NA; j_call: TRBJ2-5; v_call: TRBV19; cdr3_aa: CASRSYSSHQETQYF; cdr3_nt: TGTGCCAGTAGATCTTACAGTTCGCACCAAGAGACCCAGTACTTC
clone_size: few; d_call: NA; j_call: TRBJ2-5; v_call: TRBV30; cdr3_aa: CAWGMATQETQYF; cdr3_nt: TGTGCCTGGGGGATGGCGACACAAGAGACCCAGTACTTC
clone_size: many; d_call: NA; j_call: TRBJ2-1; v_call: TRBV28; cdr3_aa: CASVGGGRQFF; cdr3_nt: TGTGCCAGCGTAGGAGGAGGGAGGCAGTTCTTC
clone_size: many; d_call: NA; j_call: TRBJ2-2; v_call: TRBV5-1; cdr3_aa: CASSPNRAPGELFF; cdr3_nt: TGCGCCAGCAGCCCGAACAGGGCTCCCGGGGAGCTGTTTTTT
clone_size: many; d_call: NA; j_call: TRBJ2-3; v_call: TRBV3-1; cdr3_aa: CASSPRDLESTDTQYF; cdr3_nt: TGTGCCAGCAGCCCCCGGGACCTCGAAAGCACAGATACGCAGTATTTT
clone_size: NA; d_call: NA; j_call: TRBJ2-7; v_call: TRBV10-1; cdr3_aa: CASSESTGTYEQYF; cdr3_nt: TGCGCCAGCAGTGAGTCGACTGGAACCTACGAGCAGTACTTC
clone_size: NA; d_call: NA; j_call: TRBJ1-5; v_call: TRBV28; cdr3_aa: CASSPSTGDGNQPQHF; cdr3_nt: TGTGCCAGCAGCCCCTCGACCGGGGATGGCAATCAGCCCCAGCATTTT
clone_size: NA; d_call: NA; j_call: TRBJ1-5; v_call: TRBV6-1; cdr3_aa: CASRAGGGLDNQPQHF; cdr3_nt: TGTGCCAGCAGAGCCGGGGGGGGCTTGGACAATCAGCCCCAGCATTTT
clone_size: few; d_call: NA; j_call: TRBJ2-7; v_call: TRBV6-1; cdr3_aa: CASSSLRDSSYEQYF; cdr3_nt: TGTGCCAGCAGTTCGCTCCGGGACTCGAGCTACGAGCAGTACTTC
clone_size: NA; d_call: NA; j_call: TRBJ1-3; v_call: TRBV6-1; cdr3_aa: CAASSTGNTIYF; cdr3_nt: TGTGCCGCTAGCAGTACTGGAAACACCATATATTTT
clone_size: many; d_call: TRBD1; j_call: TRBJ1-5; v_call: TRBV12-3/TRBV12-4; cdr3_aa: CASRTTGGNQPQHF; cdr3_nt: TGTGCCAGCAGGACCACAGGGGGCAATCAGCCCCAGCATTTT
clone_size: many; d_call: TRBD1; j_call: TRBJ2-1; v_call: TRBV11-2; cdr3_aa: CASSPAGTEYNEQFF; cdr3_nt: TGTGCCAGCAGCCCGGCCGGGACAGAATACAATGAGCAGTTCTTC
clone_size: few; d_call: NA; j_call: TRBJ2-1; v_call: TRBV19; cdr3_aa: CASSILDSYNEQFF; cdr3_nt: TGTGCCAGTAGTATTCTGGACTCCTACAATGAGCAGTTCTTC
clone_size: NA; d_call: NA; j_call: TRBJ2-7; v_call: TRBV19; cdr3_aa: CASSAGILYEQYF; cdr3_nt: TGTGCCAGTAGTGCCGGGATTTTATACGAGCAGTACTTC
clone_size: few; d_call: TRBD2; j_call: TRBJ2-7; v_call: TRBV29-1; cdr3_aa: CSAQRGVTSGGEEQYF; cdr3_nt: TGCAGCGCCCAACGGGGTGTCACTAGCGGGGGGGAAGAGCAGTACTTC
clone_size: few; d_call: TRBD1; j_call: TRBJ1-4; v_call: TRBV4-1; cdr3_aa: CASSQVKGQGIRTAANEKLFF; cdr3_nt: TGCGCCAGCAGCCAAGTTAAGGGACAGGGGATCAGAACGGCCGCTAATGAAAAACTGTTTTTT
clone_size: NA; d_call: NA; j_call: TRBJ1-3; v_call: TRBV27; cdr3_aa: CASSLPSSGNTIYF; cdr3_nt: TGTGCCAGCAGTTTGCCCTCCTCTGGAAACACCATATATTTT
clone_size: few; d_call: TRBD1; j_call: TRBJ2-7; v_call: TRBV18; cdr3_aa: CASSITGTGGYEQYF; cdr3_nt: TGTGCCAGCTCAATCACCGGGACAGGGGGCTACGAGCAGTACTTC
clone_size: NA; d_call: TRBD2; j_call: TRBJ2-3; v_call: TRBV7-9; cdr3_aa: CASSGLAGVGDTQYF; cdr3_nt: TGTGCCAGCAGCGGACTAGCGGGAGTGGGAGATACGCAGTATTTT
clone_size: many; d_call: TRBD1; j_call: TRBJ1-2; v_call: TRBV15; cdr3_aa: CATSSDIQGASSYGYTF; cdr3_nt: TGTGCCACCAGCAGCGATATACAGGGGGCAAGTTCATATGGCTACACCTTC
clone_size: many; d_call: NA; j_call: TRBJ2-7; v_call: TRBV28; cdr3_aa: CASQGEGQTYEQYF; cdr3_nt: TGTGCCAGCCAAGGGGAAGGACAGACTTACGAGCAGTACTTC
clone_size: NA; d_call: NA; j_call: TRBJ2-3; v_call: TRBV5-1; cdr3_aa: CASSLFGRDPTDTQYF; cdr3_nt: TGCGCCAGCAGCTTGTTCGGGCGCGACCCAACGGATACGCAGTATTTT
clone_size: few; d_call: TRBD1; j_call: TRBJ1-2; v_call: TRBV19; cdr3_aa: CASRRGQVEGYTF; cdr3_nt: TGTGCCAGTAGACGAGGACAGGTGGAGGGCTACACCTTC
clone_size: few; d_call: TRBD1; j_call: TRBJ2-7; v_call: TRBV6-1; cdr3_aa: CASSSRDRVPYKQYF; cdr3_nt: TGTGCCAGCTCCAGCCGGGACAGGGTTCCCTACAAGCAGTACTTC
clone_size: few; d_call: TRBD2; j_call: TRBJ2-1; v_call: TRBV6-9; cdr3_aa: CASSYGRGLAVNEQFF; cdr3_nt: TGTGCCAGCAGTTACGGCAGGGGACTAGCGGTTAATGAGCAGTTCTTC
clone_size: NA; d_call: TRBD1; j_call: TRBJ2-7; v_call: TRBV3-1; cdr3_aa: CATSDAGGALGEQYF; cdr3_nt: TGTGCCACCAGTGATGCAGGGGGCGCCCTGGGGGAGCAGTACTTC
clone_size: few; d_call: NA; j_call: TRBJ1-1; v_call: TRBV19; cdr3_aa: CASRQGGDTEAFF; cdr3_nt: TGTGCCAGTAGACAAGGAGGGGACACTGAAGCTTTCTTT
clone_size: NA; d_call: NA; j_call: TRBJ2-3; v_call: TRBV6-1; cdr3_aa: CATRPRGDTQYF; cdr3_nt: TGTGCCACACGCCCGAGGGGAGATACGCAGTATTTT
clone_size: many; d_call: NA; j_call: TRBJ2-7; v_call: TRBV24-1; cdr3_aa: CATSDRTYEQYF; cdr3_nt: TGTGCCACCAGTGATCGGACCTACGAGCAGTACTTC
clone_size: NA; d_call: TRBD2; j_call: TRBJ2-7; v_call: TRBV6-2/TRBV6-3; cdr3_aa: CASSYSGGPREQYF; cdr3_nt: TGTGCCAGCAGTTATTCGGGAGGGCCTCGCGAGCAGTACTTC
clone_size: NA; d_call: NA; j_call: TRBJ2-6; v_call: TRBV2; cdr3_aa: CASSDGNRPSGANVLTF; cdr3_nt: TGTGCCAGCAGTGACGGGAACAGGCCCTCTGGGGCCAACGTCCTGACTTTC
clone_size: many; d_call: NA; j_call: TRBJ2-7; v_call: TRBV12-3/TRBV12-4; cdr3_aa: CASSTQVRLGGREQYF; cdr3_nt: TGTGCCAGCAGTACTCAGGTGCGGCTAGGGGGTCGAGAGCAGTACTTC
clone_size: NA; d_call: TRBD2; j_call: TRBJ2-3; v_call: TRBV9; cdr3_aa: CASSVGPSGSVTDTQYF; cdr3_nt: TGTGCCAGCAGCGTAGGGCCTAGCGGGAGCGTCACAGATACGCAGTATTTT
clone_size: once; d_call: TRBD2; j_call: TRBJ2-5; v_call: TRBV20-1; cdr3_aa: CSASKLAGAPETQYF; cdr3_nt: TGCAGTGCTAGTAAACTAGCGGGCGCGCCAGAGACCCAGTACTTC
clone_size: many; d_call: NA; j_call: TRBJ2-3; v_call: TRBV11-2; cdr3_aa: CASSLGYGGTDTQYF; cdr3_nt: TGTGCCAGCAGCTTAGGTTATGGGGGCACAGATACGCAGTATTTT
clone_size: many; d_call: TRBD2; j_call: TRBJ2-1; v_call: TRBV20-1; cdr3_aa: CSARDRLAGGGDEQFF; cdr3_nt: TGCAGTGCTAGAGATAGGCTAGCGGGAGGAGGCGATGAGCAGTTCTTC
clone_size: NA; d_call: NA; j_call: TRBJ2-1; v_call: TRBV5-1; cdr3_aa: CASSSQGGGLLGSVGYNEQFF; cdr3_nt: TGCGCCAGCAGCTCCCAGGGGGGGGGACTTTTAGGGAGTGTAGGCTACAATGAGCAGTTCTTC
clone_size: many; d_call: NA; j_call: TRBJ1-1; v_call: TRBV30; cdr3_aa: CAWQWQPNTEAFF; cdr3_nt: TGTGCCTGGCAATGGCAGCCGAACACTGAAGCTTTCTTT
clone_size: many; d_call: NA; j_call: TRBJ2-1; v_call: TRBV24-1; cdr3_aa: CATSDLRESYNEQFF; cdr3_nt: TGTGCCACCAGTGATTTGCGGGAGTCGTACAATGAGCAGTTCTTC
clone_size: NA; d_call: TRBD1; j_call: TRBJ1-1; v_call: TRBV12-3/TRBV12-4; cdr3_aa: CASSSGDRGQGAFF; cdr3_nt: TGTGCCAGCAGTTCAGGGGACAGGGGGCAGGGAGCTTTCTTT
clone_size: NA; d_call: NA; j_call: TRBJ1-1; v_call: TRBV6-1; cdr3_aa: CASSKRTGRLNTEAFF; cdr3_nt: TGTGCCAGCAGCAAACGGACGGGAAGGTTGAACACTGAAGCTTTCTTT
clone_size: many; d_call: TRBD2; j_call: TRBJ2-3; v_call: TRBV20-1; cdr3_aa: CSARAGTSGTDTQYF; cdr3_nt: TGCAGTGCTAGGGCCGGGACTAGCGGCACAGATACGCAGTATTTT
clone_size: few; d_call: NA; j_call: TRBJ2-3; v_call: TRBV19; cdr3_aa: CASAKGEGDTQYF; cdr3_nt: TGTGCCAGCGCAAAGGGGGAAGGAGATACGCAGTATTTT
clone_size: many; d_call: NA; j_call: TRBJ2-2; v_call: TRBV5-1; cdr3_aa: CASSPLAAPNTGELFF; cdr3_nt: TGCGCCAGCAGCCCGCTGGCCGCACCGAACACCGGGGAGCTGTTTTTT
clone_size: few; d_call: NA; j_call: TRBJ2-7; v_call: TRBV6-4; cdr3_aa: CASTQGCEQYF; cdr3_nt: TGTGCCAGCACCCAGGGATGCGAGCAGTACTTC
clone_size: NA; d_call: NA; j_call: TRBJ2-1; v_call: TRBV29-1; cdr3_aa: CSVAPLTINYRDNEQFF; cdr3_nt: TGCAGCGTTGCCCCGCTAACCATCAACTATCGTGACAATGAGCAGTTCTTC
clone_size: many; d_call: TRBD2; j_call: TRBJ2-1; v_call: TRBV27; cdr3_aa: CASSLDGGSWNEQFF; cdr3_nt: TGTGCCAGCAGTTTAGACGGCGGGAGTTGGAATGAGCAGTTCTTC
clone_size: many; d_call: TRBD1; j_call: TRBJ1-1; v_call: TRBV2; cdr3_aa: CASTLQGTNTEAFF; cdr3_nt: TGTGCCAGCACACTACAGGGGACGAACACTGAAGCTTTCTTT
clone_size: few; d_call: TRBD1; j_call: TRBJ1-5; v_call: TRBV30; cdr3_aa: CAWNLRGQGGQPQHF; cdr3_nt: TGTGCCTGGAACCTCCGAGGACAGGGTGGGCAGCCCCAGCATTTT
clone_size: NA; d_call: TRBD1; j_call: TRBJ2-1; v_call: TRBV28; cdr3_aa: CASSAPGQLSYEQFF; cdr3_nt: TGTGCCAGCAGTGCACCGGGACAGCTCTCCTACGAGCAGTTCTTC
clone_size: many; d_call: NA; j_call: TRBJ2-7; v_call: TRBV20-1; cdr3_aa: CSARRSSYEQYF; cdr3_nt: TGCAGTGCTAGGAGGAGCTCCTACGAGCAGTACTTC
clone_size: many; d_call: NA; j_call: TRBJ2-1; v_call: TRBV7-2; cdr3_aa: CASSPPGLGEQFF; cdr3_nt: TGTGCCAGCAGCCCCCCAGGGCTGGGTGAGCAGTTCTTC
clone_size: NA; d_call: NA; j_call: TRBJ2-4; v_call: TRBV3-1; cdr3_aa: CASSQAGTTTYQLHF; cdr3_nt: TGTGCCAGCAGCCAGGCCGGGACAACAACGTATCAGTTGCACTTC
clone_size: NA; d_call: TRBD2; j_call: TRBJ2-5; v_call: TRBV9; cdr3_aa: CASSVGGSGTETQYF; cdr3_nt: TGTGCCAGCAGCGTAGGGGGTAGCGGGACGGAGACCCAGTACTTC
clone_size: many; d_call: NA; j_call: TRBJ1-1; v_call: TRBV20-1; cdr3_aa: CSARKGGSTEAFF; cdr3_nt: TGCAGTGCTAGAAAAGGAGGATCCACTGAAGCTTTCTTT
clone_size: many; d_call: TRBD2; j_call: TRBJ2-7; v_call: TRBV7-8; cdr3_aa: CASSRRTSGEYEQYF; cdr3_nt: TGTGCCAGCAGCCGAAGGACTAGCGGGGAATACGAGCAGTACTTC
clone_size: NA; d_call: TRBD1; j_call: TRBJ2-1; v_call: TRBV20-1; cdr3_aa: CSARVPGQGDYNEQFF; cdr3_nt: TGCAGTGCTAGAGTTCCGGGACAGGGAGACTACAATGAGCAGTTCTTC